Below, 31 T cell receptor beta chains from the same sample are listed, as sequenced in a study of T-cell memory formation after mild COVID-19. TCRdb re-called the 5' RACE reads with MiXCR, one entry per CDR3 protein. Seen here are about 350,000 distinct CDR3 sequences, around a fifth observed once, and the top ten hold around 20%. The sequenced sample consisted of PBMCs or a T cell subset sorted from them (not recorded which). These receptors originate from a man aged 18 to 29 who had mild COVID-19 (a few samples of this study predate the infection). Cell type and time point are not known.

This clonotype was counted only a few times. This chain connects TRBV7-2 to TRBJ2-7, with D unresolved. The CDR3 has 12 amino acids. V was clipped by 4 bases and J by 5 bases, with 9 bases between them. Germline V CDR1 and CDR2: SGHTA, FQGNSA. CDR3 bases: TGTGCCAGCAGCTCTCATCTGGACGAGCAGTACTTC. Encoded protein: CASSSHLDEQYF.

This clonotype was observed a few times. The J gene is TRBJ2-2, the V gene TRBV6-2 or TRBV6-3; 7 bases align to TRBD2. J was trimmed by 3 bases and V by 7 bases; bases with no gene match: 11. There are 16 residues in the CDR3. The germline gives CDR1 MNHEY, CDR2 SVGEGT. CDR3 protein: CASTYPVRGDTGELFF. Written as DNA, the CDR3 is TGTGCCAGCACCTACCCAGTCCGGGGGGACACCGGGGAGCTGTTTTTT.

This clonotype was counted a few times. The V call is TRBV12-3 or TRBV12-4, the J call TRBJ2-3, with unresolved D. Trimming removed 3 bases at V and 6 bases at J, with 13 bases between. The CDR3 runs 14 residues. The CDR3 region is CASSFLPVGDTQYF. Written as DNA, the CDR3 is TGTGCCAGCAGTTTTTTACCCGTCGGGGATACGCAGTATTTT.

Only a few counts were recorded for this clonotype. The V and J genes are TRBV5-1 and TRBJ2-2; D unresolved. V dropped 3 bases and J dropped 3 bases, with 12 bases sitting between them. The CDR3 covers 15 residues. Looked up from germline, CDR1 is SGHRS and CDR2 is YFSETQ. The CDR3 here is CASSSQSGDTGELFF. The CDR3 nucleotides read TGCGCCAGCAGCTCCCAATCTGGGGACACCGGGGAGCTGTTTTTT.

This clonotype was seen more than once but under ten times. V gene TRBV7-2 combines with J gene TRBJ1-2; D is possibly TRBD1 (5 bases). This CDR3 has 16 amino acids. Deletions cut 0 bases from V and 4 bases from J, with 15 bases between. Germline CDR1 reads SGHTA; CDR2 reads FQGNSA. CDR3 protein: CASSLAVFDSPYGYTF. Written as DNA, the CDR3 is TGTGCCAGCAGCTTAGCGGTATTTGACAGCCCCTATGGCTACACCTTC.

The chain links TRBV2 to TRBJ2-2, with D uncertain. Deletions cut 6 bases from V and 4 bases from J, with 9 bases between. This CDR3 comprises 13 residues. Germline CDR1 is SNHLY and CDR2 is FYNNEI. CDR3 region: CASRSGPTGELFF. The CDR3 DNA sequence: TGTGCCAGCAGGAGTGGACCCACCGGGGAGCTGTTTTTT.

V and J are TRBV12-3 or TRBV12-4 and TRBJ2-5; D is undetermined. The CDR3 totals 12 residues. Trimming took 5 bases from V and 4 from J, leaving 8 bases between them. CDR3 sequence: CASSTRRETQYF. As DNA, the CDR3 is TGTGCCAGCAGTACGCGCCGAGAGACCCAGTACTTC.

This clonotype was seen a few times. This chain joins TRBV7-6 and TRBJ2-5; 10 bases are shared with TRBD2. Trimming removed 4 bases from V and 5 bases from J; junction bases left unmatched: 7. The germline gives CDR1 SGHVS, CDR2 FNYEAQ. The CDR3 runs to 15 residues. The CDR3 sequence is CASSSRTSGGETQYF. The CDR3 region has the DNA TGTGCCAGCAGCTCCAGGACTAGCGGTGGGGAGACCCAGTACTTC. Based on the CDR3 plus reference TRBV7-6 and TRBJ2-5, the full variable domain is GAGVSQSPRYKVTKRGQDVALRCDPISGHVSLYWYRQALGQGPEFLTYFNYEAQQDKSGLPNDRFSAERPEGSISTLTIQRTEQRDSAMYRCASSSRTSGGETQYFGPGTRLLVL.

The sample holds a few counts of this clonotype. This chain connects TRBV3-1 to TRBJ1-2; possibly TRBD1 for D (6 bases). The V gene's germline CDR1 is LGHDT and CDR2 YNNKEL (reference sequence). Trimming removed 2 bases at V and 8 bases at J, with 12 bases between. CDR3 size: 13 residues. The CDR3 sequence is CASSQTTGSGYTF. The CDR3 DNA sequence: TGTGCCAGCAGCCAAACAACAGGGAGCGGCTACACCTTC.

V gene TRBV5-1 combines with J gene TRBJ2-7; TRBD1 matches 7 bases. This CDR3 is 14 amino acids long. The germline V gene has CDR1 SGHRS and CDR2 YFSETQ. CDR3 coding DNA: TGCGCAAGCAGCTATGGGACAGTTTTTGATGAGCAGTACGTC. Protein product: CASSYGTVFDEQYV.

The rearrangement uses TRBV5-1 and TRBJ1-4; 8 bases are shared with TRBD1. There are 15 residues in the CDR3. Unmatched junction bases numbered 3, after V lost 3 bases and J lost 2 bases. Per the germline V gene, CDR1 is SGHRS and CDR2 is YFSETQ. The CDR3 reads CASSSGQGTNEKLFF. In nucleotides, the CDR3 is TGCGCCAGCAGCTCCGGACAGGGCACTAATGAAAAACTGTTTTTT.

This clonotype was observed a few times. The chain couples TRBV6-5 to TRBJ1-1; TRBD1 aligns across 7 bases. The CDR3 sequence is 13 residues long. Germline assignment: CDR1 MNHEY and CDR2 SVGAGI. V dropped 5 bases and J dropped 11; count of bases not matched to a gene: 11. In DNA, the CDR3 is TGTGCCAGCAGTCAACTAGGACAGGCGGGCGCTTTCTTT. Translating gives CASSQLGQAGAFF.

This clonotype was found a few times. The chain joins TRBV7-8 to TRBJ2-3; tentative D call: TRBD1 (6 bases). V lost 5 bases to trimming and J lost 2 bases, with 17 bases between them. Germline V CDR1 and CDR2: SGHVS, FQNEAQ. This CDR3 has 16 amino acids. CDR3 DNA: TGTGCCAGCAGCCAAGTTGAGGGGGTTTACACAGATACGCAGTATTTT. Translating it yields CASSQVEGVYTDTQYF.

This clonotype came up a few times. The CDR3 protein is CASRGGQSFSGTQYF. The DNA for the CDR3 is TGTGCCAGCAGGGGCGGGCAGAGTTTCAGCGGTACGCAGTATTTT. The genes are TRBV2 and TRBJ2-3; TRBD2 is a possible D gene (5 bases). The V end lost 6 bases, the J end lost 8 bases, and 21 bases lay between the germline ends. CDR3 size: 15 residues. Looked up from germline, CDR1 is SNHLY and CDR2 is FYNNEI.

In its sample, this clonotype was seen many times. The chain recombines TRBV4-2 with TRBJ2-1; 11 bases line up with TRBD2. This CDR3 region has 16 residues. The germline CDR1 and CDR2 sequences are LGHNA and YNFKEQ. The ends lost 2 bases at V and 0 bases at J; junction bases unmatched: 0. CDR3 amino acids: CASSQLAGGSYNEQFF. The CDR3 DNA sequence: TGTGCCAGCAGCCAACTAGCGGGGGGCTCCTACAATGAGCAGTTCTTC.

CDR3 nucleotides: TGCGCCAGCACGCTAGCGGGGCCTTACAATGAGCAGTTCTTC. Its translation is CASTLAGPYNEQFF. The chain links TRBV5-1 to TRBJ2-1; 9 bases align to TRBD2. Germline V CDR1 and CDR2: SGHRS, YFSETQ. CDR3 size: 14 residues. Germline trimming cut 6 bases from V and 4 bases from J; bases unmatched to any gene: 5.

The V and J genes are TRBV7-2 and TRBJ2-3, with TRBD2 matching 9 bases. There are 15 residues in the CDR3. V dropped 1 base and J dropped 6; count of bases not matched to a gene: 5. Per germline, CDR1 SGHTA and CDR2 FQGNSA. Here the CDR3 DNA reads TGTGCCAGCAGCTTAGGGCGGGGGGGCCAGGATACGCAGTATTTT. The encoded protein is CASSLGRGGQDTQYF. The full variable domain, completed using reference TRBV7-2 and TRBJ2-3, is GAGVSQSPSNKVTEKGKDVELRCDPISGHTALYWYRQSLGQGLEFLIYFQGNSAPDKSGLPSDRFSAERTGGSVSTLTIQRTQQEDSAVYLCASSLGRGGQDTQYFGPGTRLTVL.

The chain employs TRBV5-1 and TRBJ2-3; D could derive from TRBD1 or TRBD2 (5 bases each). Trimming left V 6 bases short and J 6 bases short, with 17 bases between. CDR1 is SGHRS and CDR2 is YFSETQ in the germline V gene. The CDR3 length is 14 residues. The CDR3 DNA sequence: TGCGCCAGCATTACGAGGGGAAGGGTTGATACGCAGTATTTT. It yields the protein CASITRGRVDTQYF.

This clonotype showed up many times. The CDR3 region has the DNA TGTGCCAGCAGCTCCCGGAGCTCCTACGAGCAGTACTTC. The encoded protein is CASSSRSSYEQYF. The chain links TRBV7-9 to TRBJ2-7; D not certain. Germline V gives CDR1 SEHNR, CDR2 FQNEAQ (reference sequence). This CDR3 region has 13 residues. Trimming removed 4 bases at V and 0 bases at J, with 7 bases between. Variable domain in full (rest from reference TRBV7-9 and TRBJ2-7): DTGVSQNPRHKITKRGQNVTFRCDPISEHNRLYWYRQTLGQGPEFLTYFQNEAQLEKSRLLSDRFSAERPKGSFSTLEIQRTEQGDSAMYLCASSSRSSYEQYFGPGTRLTVT.

The V gene is TRBV7-7, the J gene TRBJ2-1; 8 nucleotides align to TRBD2. Per the germline V gene, CDR1 is SSHAT and CDR2 is FNYEAQ (reference sequence). V gave up 11 bases and J gave up 1 base; unmatched junction bases: 10. The CDR3 extends over 15 amino acids. CDR3 coding DNA: TGTGCCGTCGCCCGGGGGGGGGCTTCCTACAATGAGCAGTTCTTC. Translation: CAVARGGASYNEQFF.

Only a few counts were recorded for this clonotype. This chain joins TRBV6-1 and TRBJ2-3; D call uncertain. The CDR3 runs to 12 residues. Germline-derived CDR1 and CDR2 are MNHNS and SASEGT. V lost 1 base and J 5 bases, leaving 4 bases between the germline ends. The CDR3 reads CASSEERDTQYF. The CDR3 bases are TGTGCCAGCAGTGAAGAGAGAGATACGCAGTATTTT.

The chain joins TRBV7-6 to TRBJ1-1; 9 positions agree with TRBD1. The V segment lost 8 bases and the J segment 11 bases; nucleotides outside the gene matches: 6. This CDR3 region has 11 residues. Germline CDR1 and CDR2: SGHVS and FNYEAQ. CDR3 nucleotide sequence: TGTGCCAGCGGGACAGGGCGGCCGGCTTTCTTT. Amino acid sequence: CASGTGRPAFF.

J is TRBJ2-1 and V is TRBV4-3; D is ambiguous. Trimming left V 6 bases short and J 6 bases short, with 6 bases between. CDR1 and CDR2 from the germline V gene are LGHNA and YSLEER. There are 11 residues in the CDR3. The CDR3 region is CASRGPNEQFF. The DNA of the CDR3 is TGCGCCAGCAGGGGTCCCAATGAGCAGTTCTTC.

The gene calls are TRBV4-2 and TRBJ2-5, with D maybe TRBD1 (5 bases). The V gene lost 2 bases and the J gene lost 1 base, with 8 bases spanning the gap. CDR1 is LGHNA, CDR2 YNFKEQ, per germline. The CDR3 totals 14 residues. CDR3 amino acids: CASSQRQTQETQYF. The DNA of the CDR3 is TGTGCCAGCAGCCAAAGACAGACCCAAGAGACCCAGTACTTC.

This chain joins TRBV7-9 and TRBJ1-4; D ambiguous. Looked up from germline, CDR1 is SEHNR and CDR2 is FQNEAQ (reference sequence). Trimming left V 1 base short and J 12 bases short, with 6 bases between. This CDR3 region has 11 residues. The CDR3 loop reads CASSLEKELFF. As DNA, the CDR3 is TGTGCCAGCAGCTTAGAGAAGGAACTGTTTTTT.

This chain links TRBV12-3 or TRBV12-4 with TRBJ1-1; D is ambiguous. V was shortened by 6 bases and J by 5 bases, with 16 bases between the two germline ends. This CDR3 region has 14 residues. For the CDR3, the DNA is TGTGCCAGCAGCCCTGACCTGGTTGGTACTGAAGCTTTCTTT. Translated, it gives CASSPDLVGTEAFF.

V and J are TRBV5-1 and TRBJ1-1, with TRBD1 matching over 8 bases. With V trimmed by 5 bases and J by 3 bases, 9 bases remained unmatched. The CDR3 has 15 residues. From germline, CDR1 is SGHRS and CDR2 YFSETQ. CDR3 DNA sequence: TGCGCCAGCAGGGACAGGGCTCGGATGGACACTGAAGCTTTCTTT. As protein: CASRDRARMDTEAFF.

The J gene is TRBJ2-1, the V gene TRBV7-6, with D hard to call. Germline CDR1 SGHVS, CDR2 FNYEAQ. The V gene lost 5 bases and the J gene lost 0 bases, with 11 bases spanning the gap. The CDR3 runs 15 residues. The CDR3 DNA sequence: TGTGCCAGCAGCCGAGCACAGAGCTCCTACAATGAGCAGTTCTTC. It specifies CASSRAQSSYNEQFF.

The chain uses TRBV6-5 and TRBJ1-2; D is uncertain. The germline CDR1 and CDR2 sequences are MNHEY and SVGAGI. The CDR3 loop spans 16 amino acids. V was cut by 6 bases and J by 4 bases, with 21 bases left in between. The CDR3 spells CASRPSRRTRSYGYTF. CDR3 nucleotide sequence: TGTGCCAGCAGACCTTCAAGACGGACTCGCTCCTATGGCTACACCTTC.

J is TRBJ2-5 and V is TRBV6-2 or TRBV6-3; D gene unclear. The CDR3 runs 11 residues. The germline CDR1 and CDR2 sequences are MNHEY and SVGEGT. V was cut by 5 bases and J by 5 bases, with 6 bases left in between. CDR3 sequence reads: CASSHTETQYF. In nucleotides, the CDR3 is TGTGCCAGCAGTCATACGGAGACCCAGTACTTC.

This clonotype has a handful of counts. The rearrangement uses TRBV6-2 or TRBV6-3 and TRBJ1-4, with D perhaps matching TRBD1 (5 bases). This CDR3 has 16 residues. CDR1 MNHEY and CDR2 SVGEGT come from the germline V gene. V gave up 6 bases and J gave up 5 bases, with 19 bases separating them. The CDR3 loop reads CASSTPFGGRNEKLFF. Here the CDR3 DNA reads TGTGCCAGCAGCACCCCTTTCGGGGGGAGGAATGAAAAACTGTTTTTT.